This T cell receptor beta chain was identified during a study of T cell responses to AZD1222 COVID-19 vaccine. Study-level points and caveats: Donors were chiefly white British, with a greater number of females, and clonal diversity was perhaps underestimated. The study found Spike-specific TCR breadth and depth rose after two AZD1222 doses. None of the repertoires were sampled until the peak T cell response had passed.

About this clone itself: Its antigen remains unidentified.

The protocol was immunoSEQ multiplex PCR, while the TCRdb copy is restricted to in-frame clones and leaves out a portion. The sample records some 200,000 clones, more than 80% being singletons. The input for sequencing was peripheral blood, taken 28 days after the second dose of the MenACWY control vaccine. The source is an adult who received the MenACWY meningococcal vaccine as a control.

The CDR3 here is CASSPGTGVHNSPLHF. The CDR3 coding sequence is TGTGCCAGCAGCCCGGGGACAGGAGTCCATAATTCACCCCTCCACTTT. The J gene is TRBJ1-6, the V gene TRBV5-6, with TRBD1 matching 8 bases. The CDR3 totals 16 residues. Germline loops: CDR1 SGHDT, CDR2 YYEEEE. V dropped 4 bases and J dropped 5; count of bases not matched to a gene: 8.